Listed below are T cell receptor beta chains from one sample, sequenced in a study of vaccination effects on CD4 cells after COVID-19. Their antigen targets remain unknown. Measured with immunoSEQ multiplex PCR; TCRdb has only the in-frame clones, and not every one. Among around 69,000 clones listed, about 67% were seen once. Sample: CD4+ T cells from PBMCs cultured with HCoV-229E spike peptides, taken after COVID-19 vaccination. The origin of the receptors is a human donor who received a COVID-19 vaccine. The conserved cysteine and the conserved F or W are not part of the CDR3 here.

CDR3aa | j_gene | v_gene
ASSYSNREGSPLH | TRBJ1-6 | TRBV6-6
ATSGPSAGQETQY | TRBJ2-5 | TRBV24-1
ASSLGTGNEKLF | TRBJ1-4 | TRBV7-8
ASSDRWDTEAF | TRBJ1-1 | TRBV6-5
ASSQDRTGTFPKAF | TRBJ1-1 | TRBV3-1/TRBV3-2
ASSYSMEQPQH | TRBJ1-5 | TRBV6-5
ASSARQGENTEAF | TRBJ1-1 | TRBV9
ASRGQKDWEKLF | TRBJ1-4 | TRBV10-2
ASSSRGQGSGSPLH | TRBJ1-6 | TRBV18
AWRKNTGELF | TRBJ2-2 | TRBV30
ATSEPGSRGGELF | TRBJ2-2 | TRBV24-1
ASSAGATGNTIY | TRBJ1-3 | TRBV10-1
ATSGSGGQGYNEQF | TRBJ2-1 | TRBV24-1